This section outlines one TCR beta chain sequence together with its context. Its cognate antigen is unknown. This CDR3 is built from 15 residues. Trimming took 8 bases from V and 1 from J, leaving 20 bases between them. Germline V gene data show CDR1 as DFQATT and CDR2 as SNEGSKA (reference sequence). These data come from a study of identical twins. Overall study findings and caveats: Interpretation of the results relied on cross-sectional statistical analysis and not on following the same donors. Models, which agreed with sharing between unrelated individuals, nonetheless underestimated the out-of-frame TCR alpha sharing seen in monozygotic twins. Low generation probability was overrepresented in out-of-frame alpha sequences shared by twins. Beta clonotypes that were abundant in cord blood contained fewer insertions, a pattern absent from memory repertoires.

TCRdb recomputed calls from the 5' RACE reads with MiXCR, one row per CDR3 protein. Seen here are some 600,000 distinct CDR3 sequences, 7% to 7.5% observed once, and the top ten hold roughly 1.6%. Separately, the same data were catalogued under a study of yellow fever vaccine responses in identical twins.

The sequencing input was PBMCs. This TCR derives from a woman aged 18-29 years in good health. V usage is TRBV20-1 and J usage is TRBJ1-2; D may be TRBD1 (5 bases). The CDR3 is CSPRDYGASNYGYTF. The CDR3 DNA reads as TGCAGTCCCCGTGACTACGGGGCCAGTAACTATGGCTACACCTTC.